The 19 T cell receptor beta chains presented below share a single source sample, sequenced in a study of patients and donors after allogeneic stem cell transplantation. TCRdb independently ran MiXCR on the RT-PCR reads; one entry per CDR3 protein. The sample consists of 200,000 to 250,000 distinct CDR3 sequences, roughly 13% of them appearing once. Sequences were obtained from blood, either unsorted or a sorted T cell fraction (not recorded which). Receptors originate from a human donor who was either an allogeneic HSCT recipient or a stem cell or donor lymphocyte infusion donor (not recorded which). It is not recorded whose cells these are; they may come from a transplant donor.

This clonotype was counted only a few times. The rearrangement joins TRBV5-1 to TRBJ1-1, with TRBD1 identical over 7 bases. The junction had 5 bases not matched to a gene; V was cut back by 3 bases and J by 3 bases. The CDR3 is 14 residues long. The germline gives CDR1 SGHRS, CDR2 YFSETQ. The CDR3 DNA reads as TGCGCCAGCAGCTCCCAGACAGGGTACACTGAAGCTTTCTTT. This translates into CASSSQTGYTEAFF.

This clonotype was seen only a few times. The chain has TRBV10-3 and TRBJ2-1; no clear D gene. V lost 10 bases to trimming and J lost 0 bases, with 10 bases between them. This CDR3 spans 13 amino acids. Germline assignment: CDR1 ENHRY and CDR2 SYGVKD. The CDR3 sequence is CATHPSSYNEQFF. The DNA for the CDR3 is TGTGCCACCCACCCTAGCTCCTACAATGAGCAGTTCTTC.

This clonotype was recorded a few times. This chain uses TRBV18 with TRBJ2-7; 9 nucleotides line up with TRBD1. Germline V gene data show CDR1 as KGHSH and CDR2 as LQKENI. The CDR3 length is 12 residues. Trimming removed 3 bases from V and 6 bases from J; junction bases left unmatched: 0. The CDR3 DNA follows: TGTGCCAGCTCACCGGGACAGGGCGAGCAGTACTTC. Translating gives CASSPGQGEQYF. The full variable domain, completed using reference TRBV18 and TRBJ2-7, is NAGVMQNPRHLVRRRGQEARLRCSPMKGHSHVYWYRQLPEEGLKFMVYLQKENIIDESGMPKERFSAEFPKEGPSILRIQQVVRGDSAAYFCASSPGQGEQYFGPGTRLTVT.

This clonotype was detected many times. CDR3 bases: TGTGCCAGCAGCCCGGACTTAGCCAAAAACATTCAGTACTTC. This encodes CASSPDLAKNIQYF. The chain combines TRBV9 with TRBJ2-4, with D tentatively TRBD2 (5 bases). Germline-derived CDR1 and CDR2 are SGDLS and YYNGEE. With 4 bases removed from V and 0 bases from J, the gap between germline ends came to 8 bases. This CDR3 is 14 amino acids long. The variable domain in full, completed from reference TRBV9 and TRBJ2-4, reads DSGVTQTPKHLITATGQRVTLRCSPRSGDLSVYWYQQSLDQGLQFLIQYYNGEERAKGNILERFSAQQFPDLHSELNLSSLELGDSALYFCASSPDLAKNIQYFGAGTRLSVL.

The rearrangement uses TRBV5-1 and TRBJ2-1; 13 bases are shared with TRBD2. Trimming removed 1 base from V and 0 bases from J; junction bases left unmatched: 7. Germline V gene data show CDR1 as SGHRS and CDR2 as YFSETQ. The CDR3 has 19 amino acids. In DNA, the CDR3 is TGCGCCAGCAGCTTGACGACTAGCGGGGGGCCGAGCTCCTACAATGAGCAGTTCTTC. Protein product: CASSLTTSGGPSSYNEQFF.

A few counts support this clonotype. CDR3 bases: TGTGCCAGCAGCTTAGGCGGGTCCGCTGAGCAGTTCTTC. This translates into CASSLGGSAEQFF. The chain has TRBV11-2 and TRBJ2-1, with D perhaps matching TRBD2 (5 bases). The CDR3 contains 13 residues. Germline V gene lookup returns CDR1 SGHAT and CDR2 FQNNGV. Trimming removed 1 base at V and 9 bases at J, with 10 bases between.

This clonotype has just a few counts. The V gene is TRBV5-8, the J gene TRBJ2-3; tentatively, D is TRBD2 (5 bases). Germline CDR1 SGHTS, CDR2 YDEGEE. The V end was cut by 5 bases, the J end by 4 bases, with 11 bases between. This CDR3 contains 13 residues. The CDR3 nucleotides read TGTGCCAGCAGGTACCGGGGTGCAGATACGCAGTATTTT. It specifies CASRYRGADTQYF.

This clonotype was detected only a few times. The chain joins TRBV7-9 to TRBJ2-7; a weak D match, TRBD2 (6 bases). The CDR3 has 15 residues. In germline, CDR1 is SEHNR, CDR2 FQNEAQ (reference sequence). V was shortened by 5 bases and J by 6 bases, with 20 bases between the two germline ends. This CDR3 reads CASSRDLSGVGEQYF. CDR3 bases: TGTGCCAGCAGCCGAGACCTATCGGGAGTAGGCGAGCAGTACTTC.

This clonotype was observed many times. The V and J genes are TRBV3-1 and TRBJ2-1; 13 bases align to TRBD2. Germline V gene lookup returns CDR1 LGHDT and CDR2 YNNKEL (reference sequence). The length of the CDR3 is 16 residues. V trimming: 4 bases; J trimming: 4 bases; junction bases outside the gene matches: 4. CDR3 protein: CASSLLLAGGYNEQFF. CDR3 DNA: TGTGCCAGCAGCCTCCTACTAGCGGGGGGGTACAATGAGCAGTTCTTC.

This clonotype was detected once. The chain uses TRBV7-3 and TRBJ2-2; 7 nucleotides align to TRBD1. The CDR3 is 17 amino acids. V shed 1 base and J 1 base; nucleotides not matched to a gene: 6. CDR1 is SGHTA and CDR2 is FQGTGA in the germline V gene. Here the CDR3 reads CASSLNGDRLNTGELFF. For the CDR3, the DNA is TGTGCCAGCAGCTTAAACGGGGACAGACTGAACACCGGGGAGCTGTTTTTT.

This clonotype came up a few times. The rearrangement links TRBV5-1 to TRBJ1-2, with D perhaps matching TRBD1 (5 bases). Germline-derived CDR1 and CDR2 are SGHRS and YFSETQ. The CDR3 has 19 residues. V was shortened by 2 bases and J by 0 bases, with 23 bases between the two germline ends. The CDR3 region is CASSFGGTVGAQANYGYTF. The CDR3 DNA follows: TGCGCCAGCAGCTTTGGGGGTACTGTCGGGGCCCAAGCTAACTATGGCTACACCTTC.

The sample holds many counts of this clonotype. In DNA, the CDR3 is TGTGCCAGCAGCCTAAACACGGAATACTATGGCTACACCTTC. Translation: CASSLNTEYYGYTF. The chain links TRBV7-9 to TRBJ1-2; no definite D call. Between the trimmed V and J ends, which lost 5 bases and 3 bases, there was a span of 13 bases. CDR1 and CDR2 (germline): SEHNR, FQNEAQ (reference sequence). The CDR3 is made up of 14 amino acids.

This clonotype was counted a few times. The chain is built from TRBV11-2 and TRBJ1-4; D is uncertain. CDR1 and CDR2 (germline): SGHAT, FQNNGV. Trimming took off 1 base at V and 3 bases at J, with 9 bases between the two ends. The CDR3 contains 15 residues. DNA of the CDR3: TGTGCCAGCAGCTTAGCGTGGAAGGCTAATGAAAAACTGTTTTTT. Translation: CASSLAWKANEKLFF.

This clonotype was seen only a few times. This chain joins TRBV2 and TRBJ1-1; 7 bases align to TRBD1. The CDR3 has 13 residues. The V and J ends lost 11 bases and 0 bases, in that order; junction bases with no gene match: 6. Germline V gene sequence: CDR1 SNHLY, CDR2 FYNNEI. CDR3 bases: TGTGCCTGTACGGGACAGATGAACACTGAAGCTTTCTTT. Protein sequence: CACTGQMNTEAFF.

The chain links TRBV18 to TRBJ1-6; TRBD1 is a possible D gene (5 bases). V was pared by 2 bases and J by 3 bases, with 8 bases between. The V gene's germline CDR1 is KGHSH and CDR2 LQKENI. The CDR3 loop spans 15 amino acids. CDR3: CASSPGQNYNSPLHF. The CDR3 region has the DNA TGTGCCAGCTCACCAGGACAAAACTATAATTCACCCCTCCACTTT. The full variable domain, with the rest looked up from reference TRBV18 and TRBJ1-6, is NAGVMQNPRHLVRRRGQEARLRCSPMKGHSHVYWYRQLPEEGLKFMVYLQKENIIDESGMPKERFSAEFPKEGPSILRIQQVVRGDSAAYFCASSPGQNYNSPLHFGNGTRLTVT.

This clonotype was recorded a few times. The gene calls are TRBV7-8 and TRBJ2-7, with 7 bases fitting TRBD1. This CDR3 is 14 amino acids long. The trim removed 4 bases at V and 1 base at J, leaving 4 bases unmatched. Germline CDR1 and CDR2: SGHVS and FQNEAQ. The CDR3 region is CASSWTDRSYEQYF. CDR3 DNA: TGTGCCAGCAGCTGGACGGACAGGTCCTACGAGCAGTACTTC.

The rearrangement joins TRBV29-1 to TRBJ2-7, with 8 bases aligning to TRBD1. CDR1 is SQVTM, CDR2 ANQGSEA, per germline. J was trimmed by 6 bases and V by 7 bases; bases with no gene match: 5. This CDR3 contains 11 residues. CDR3 nucleotides: TGCAGCGGGGGACAGGCCGGCGAGCAGTACTTC. This gives the protein CSGGQAGEQYF.

The CDR3 region has the DNA TGTGCCAGTAGTTTGACGGGAACGGGGGAGCAGTACTTC. Its protein is CASSLTGTGEQYF. The chain uses TRBV19 and TRBJ2-7; possible D gene TRBD2, 5 bases. The CDR3 spans 13 residues. Trimming stripped 5 bases from V and 7 bases from J, with 15 bases between. CDR1 and CDR2 (germline): LNHDA, SQIVND (reference sequence). The complete variable domain, with remaining parts taken from reference TRBV19 and TRBJ2-7, reads DGGITQSPKYLFRKEGQNVTLSCEQNLNHDAMYWYRQDPGQGLRLIYYSQIVNDFQKGDIAEGYSVSREKKESFPLTVTSAQKNPTAFYLCASSLTGTGEQYFGPGTRLTVT.

This clonotype turned up a few times. The chain employs TRBV7-9 and TRBJ2-5; 7 bases align to TRBD2. In germline, CDR1 is SEHNR, CDR2 FQNEAQ (reference sequence). V lost 5 bases, J lost 5 bases, and 8 bases stayed unmatched. CDR3 length equals 14 residues. In nucleotides, the CDR3 is TGTGCCAGCAGCGGCGGACTAGTAGGTGAGACCCAGTACTTC. Residues: CASSGGLVGETQYF.